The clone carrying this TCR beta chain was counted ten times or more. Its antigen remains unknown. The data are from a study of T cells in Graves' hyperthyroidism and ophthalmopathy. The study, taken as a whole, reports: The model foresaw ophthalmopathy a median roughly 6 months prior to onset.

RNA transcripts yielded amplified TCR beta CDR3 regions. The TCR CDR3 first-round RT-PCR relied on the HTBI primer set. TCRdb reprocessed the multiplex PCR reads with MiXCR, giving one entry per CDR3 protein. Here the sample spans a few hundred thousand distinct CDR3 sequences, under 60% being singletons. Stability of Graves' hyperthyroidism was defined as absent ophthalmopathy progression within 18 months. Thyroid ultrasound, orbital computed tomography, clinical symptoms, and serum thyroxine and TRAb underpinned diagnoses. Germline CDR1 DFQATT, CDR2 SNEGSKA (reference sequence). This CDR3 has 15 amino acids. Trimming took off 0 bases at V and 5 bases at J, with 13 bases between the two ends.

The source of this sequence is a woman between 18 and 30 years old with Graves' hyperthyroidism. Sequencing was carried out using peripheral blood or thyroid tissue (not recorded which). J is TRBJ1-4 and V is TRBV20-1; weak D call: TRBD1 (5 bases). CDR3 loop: CSARDDPTDNEKLFF. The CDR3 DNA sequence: TGCAGTGCTAGAGATGACCCGACAGACAATGAAAAACTGTTTTTT.